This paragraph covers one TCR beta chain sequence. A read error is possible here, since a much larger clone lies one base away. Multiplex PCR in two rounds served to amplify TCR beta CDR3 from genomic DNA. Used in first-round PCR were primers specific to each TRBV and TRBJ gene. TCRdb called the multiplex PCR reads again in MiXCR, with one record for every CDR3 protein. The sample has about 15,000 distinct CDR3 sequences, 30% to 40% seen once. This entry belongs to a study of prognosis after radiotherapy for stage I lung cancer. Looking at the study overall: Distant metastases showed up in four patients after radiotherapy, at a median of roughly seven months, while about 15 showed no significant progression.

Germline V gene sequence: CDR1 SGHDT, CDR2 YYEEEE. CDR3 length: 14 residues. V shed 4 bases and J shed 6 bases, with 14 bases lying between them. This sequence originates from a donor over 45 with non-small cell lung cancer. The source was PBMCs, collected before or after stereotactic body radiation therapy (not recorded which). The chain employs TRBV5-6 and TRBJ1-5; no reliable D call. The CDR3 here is CASSSSGNSQPQHF. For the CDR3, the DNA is TGTGCCAGCAGCAGCAGCGGAAACAGTCAGCCCCAGCATTTT.